This is a list of T cell receptor beta chains from one sample in a study of blood T cell repertoires in COVID-19. The protocol was immunoSEQ multiplex PCR, while the TCRdb copy is restricted to in-frame clones and leaves out a portion. The sample yields about 430,000 clones, 80% to 90% seen once. Sample: PBMCs or T cells enriched from blood (not recorded which). The receptors come from a man aged 25 to 45 who had recovered from COVID-19. Each CDR3 is given with its conserved first and last residue. The D gene is left open where the match is weak. The size entry is marked missing in some rows and otherwise reads once, few, many or a size class.

j_call | v_call | d_call | clone_size | cdr3_aa | cdr3_nt
TRBJ1-6 | TRBV5-6 | - | - | CASSLVGSSYNSPLHF | TGTGCCAGCAGCTTGGTTGGTAGCTCCTATAATTCACCCCTCCACTTT
TRBJ1-1 | TRBV28 | - | - | CASSPADRNTEAFF | TGTGCCAGCAGCCCCGCGGACAGGAACACTGAAGCTTTCTTT
TRBJ2-3 | TRBV5-1 | - | - | CASSLAVTTADTQYF | TGCGCCAGCAGCTTGGCCGTCACTACGGCAGATACGCAGTATTTT
TRBJ1-3 | TRBV7-2 | TRBD1 | - | CASSWTGGGNTIYF | TGTGCCAGCAGCTGGACAGGAGGGGGAAACACCATATATTTT
TRBJ2-7 | TRBV6-5 | TRBD2 | - | CACSREIGSYEQYF | TGTGCCTGCTCGCGGGAGATCGGGTCATACGAGCAGTACTTC
TRBJ2-1 | TRBV2 | - | - | CASKVGGNYNEQFF | TGTGCCAGCAAGGTCGGAGGCAACTACAATGAGCAGTTCTTC
TRBJ1-6 | TRBV6-5 | - | - | CASSYRRTDSISPLHF | TGTGCCAGCAGTTACCGAAGGACAGACTCAATCTCACCCCTCCACTTT
TRBJ1-5 | TRBV28 | - | - | CASSLKGYSNQPQHF | TGTGCCAGCAGTTTGAAGGGGTATAGCAATCAGCCCCAGCATTTT
TRBJ2-7 | TRBV28 | - | - | CASSPGGGSHEQYF | TGTGCCAGCAGCCCGGGGGGCGGGAGCCACGAGCAGTACTTC
TRBJ2-7 | TRBV5-5 | - | - | CASSQGLSGGSYEQYF | TGTGCCAGCAGCCAGGGACTTTCCGGGGGATCCTACGAGCAGTACTTC
TRBJ1-3 | TRBV27 | TRBD1 | once | CASSPMQGAHGNTIYF | TGTGCCAGCAGCCCTATGCAGGGGGCACATGGAAACACCATATATTTT
TRBJ2-1 | TRBV6-6 | TRBD2 | - | CASRTSGKSSYNEQFF | TGTGCCAGTCGAACTAGCGGGAAAAGCTCCTACAATGAGCAGTTCTTC
TRBJ2-2 | TRBV6-2/TRBV6-3 | TRBD2 | - | CASSFYASGTPGELFF | TGTGCCAGCAGTTTTTATGCTAGCGGGACCCCCGGGGAGCTGTTTTTT
TRBJ2-3 | TRBV24-1 | - | once | CATSDLNTDTQYF | TGTGCCACCAGTGACCTAAACACAGATACGCAGTATTTT
TRBJ2-7 | TRBV5-1 | TRBD1 | - | CASRRTGQGYEQYF | TGCGCCAGCAGGCGGACGGGACAGGGGTACGAGCAGTACTTC
TRBJ2-2 | TRBV29-1 | - | - | CSVREPLNTGELFF | TGCAGCGTTAGGGAGCCGCTGAACACCGGGGAGCTGTTTTTT
TRBJ1-1 | TRBV6-6 | TRBD1 | - | CASGIQGASTEAFF | TGTGCCAGCGGAATACAGGGGGCGAGCACTGAAGCTTTCTTT
TRBJ2-2 | TRBV5-1 | - | - | CASQEEGTPVELFF | TGCGCCAGCCAAGAGGAGGGTACCCCGGTGGAGCTGTTTTTT
TRBJ1-6 | TRBV11-2 | - | few | CASSLIGIYSPLHF | TGTGCCAGCAGCCTAATCGGGATTTATTCACCCCTCCACTTT
TRBJ2-2 | TRBV7-2 | - | - | CASSLLGMAGELFF | TGTGCCAGCAGCCTACTAGGAATGGCCGGGGAGCTGTTTTTT
TRBJ2-7 | TRBV7-2 | - | - | CASSFGLASYEQYF | TGTGCCAGCAGCTTCGGGCTAGCCTCCTACGAGCAGTACTTC
TRBJ1-4 | TRBV28 | - | once | CASSQGNNEKLFF | TGTGCCAGCAGTCAGGGGAATAATGAAAAACTGTTTTTT
TRBJ2-4 | TRBV18 | - | once | CASSPRGAPPFYF | TGTGCCAGCTCACCACGGGGCGCACCCCCATTTTACTTC
TRBJ1-3 | TRBV19 | - | once | CASSPSMTGNTIYF | TGTGCCAGTAGTCCCTCTATGACTGGAAACACCATATATTTT
TRBJ2-3 | TRBV5-1 | TRBD2 | - | CASSLASGGTDTQYF | TGCGCCAGCAGCTTGGCTAGCGGGGGCACAGATACGCAGTATTTT
TRBJ2-1 | TRBV29-1 | TRBD2 | - | CSVAGLSYNEQFF | TGCAGCGTTGCGGGACTATCCTACAATGAGCAGTTCTTC